This T cell receptor beta chain came from a study of T cells in women clearing cervical HPV infection. This CDR3 has 15 amino acids. Germline CDR1 is SNHLY and CDR2 is FYNNEI. As regards this clone: The CDR3 end lies 3 residues beyond the end of the read and is filled in from the germline J gene.

Sequencing was performed with immunoSEQ multiplex PCR; in TCRdb, only in-frame clones are kept and a portion is missing. The sample includes 30,000 to 45,000 clones. Sequenced input: blood buffy coat. The V and J genes are TRBV2 and TRBJ1-1; D remains ambiguous. This sequence originates from a woman between 18 and 75 years old with a cervical HPV16 infection that either progressed to CIN3+ or cleared (not recorded which). The sequenced CDR3 bases are TGTGCCAGCCGAACTCTGGGCAGAGCGGGTTCGGAA. This encodes CASRTLGRAGSE. The entire CDR3 reads CASRTLGRAGSEAFF. The full variable domain, rest sourced from reference TRBV2 and TRBJ1-1, is EPEVTQTPSHQVTQMGQEVILRCVPISNHLYFYWYRQILGQKVEFLVSFYNNEISEKSEIFDDQFSVERPDGSNFTLKIRSTKLEDSAMYFCASRTLGRAGSEAFFGQGTRLTVV.